Each of the 15 T cell receptor beta chains below was sequenced from the same sample in a study of T cells in Graves' hyperthyroidism and ophthalmopathy. Regions amplified from RNA transcripts were the TCR beta CDR3 regions. The HTBI primer set served for first-round RT-PCR of the TCR CDR3. In TCRdb, the multiplex PCR reads were re-called with MiXCR into one record per CDR3 protein. The sample holds around 240,000 distinct CDR3 sequences, 16% seen once. What was sequenced was blood. Receptor source: a woman aged 18 to 35 with Graves' ophthalmopathy.

There are many counts of this clonotype. The chain uses TRBV20-1 and TRBJ2-5, with 8 positions matching TRBD2. The germline V gene has CDR1 DFQATT and CDR2 SNEGSKA (reference sequence). V lost 3 bases to trimming and J lost 5 bases; unmatched junction nucleotides: 5. The CDR3 is made up of 13 amino acids. The CDR3 protein is CSASGGAGETQYF. The CDR3 DNA sequence: TGCAGTGCTAGCGGGGGGGCTGGGGAGACCCAGTACTTC.

This clonotype was found many times. The chain couples TRBV6-1 to TRBJ2-1, with D tentatively TRBD1 (6 bases). V gave up 4 bases and J gave up 3 bases, with 13 bases separating them. CDR1 and CDR2 (germline): MNHNS, SASEGT. The CDR3 runs to 15 residues. The DNA for the CDR3 is TGTGCCAGCAGTGGAACAGGGAACGACTACAATGAGCAGTTCTTC. Translation gives CASSGTGNDYNEQFF.

The CDR3 sequence: CASSYSTGDAGELFF. For the CDR3, the DNA is TGTGCCAGCAGTTACTCGACAGGGGACGCCGGGGAGCTGTTTTTT. J is TRBJ2-2 and V is TRBV6-6; TRBD1 matches 8 bases. V was pared by 0 bases and J by 6 bases, with 3 bases of the junction left unmatched. Germline V gene lookup returns CDR1 MNHNY and CDR2 SVGAGI (reference sequence). The CDR3 spans 15 residues.

This chain connects TRBV20-1 to TRBJ2-1; unclear D gene. V lost 0 bases, J lost 5 bases, and 8 bases lay in between. Germline V gene data show CDR1 as DFQATT and CDR2 as SNEGSKA (reference sequence). This CDR3 region has 13 residues. CDR3 loop: CSAREIRDNEQFF. Here the CDR3 DNA reads TGCAGTGCTAGAGAGATACGCGACAATGAGCAGTTCTTC.

This clonotype has at least ten counts. V and J are TRBV20-1 and TRBJ1-1; no reliable D call. Trimming pared 0 bases from V and 0 bases from J, leaving 8 bases between. The CDR3 is 14 amino acids. Per germline, CDR1 DFQATT and CDR2 SNEGSKA (reference sequence). The CDR3 loop is CSARDRGMNTEAFF. CDR3 bases: TGCAGTGCTAGAGATCGGGGTATGAACACTGAAGCTTTCTTT.

At least ten counts were recorded for this clonotype. The rearrangement uses TRBV7-3 and TRBJ2-1; D is undetermined. This CDR3 contains 13 residues. Trimming cost V 1 base and J 5 bases, with 6 bases left between them. Germline V lookup: CDR1 SGHTA, CDR2 FQGTGA. The CDR3 DNA sequence: TGTGCCAGCAGCTTAAGTTCCCACAATGAGCAGTTCTTC. Translated: CASSLSSHNEQFF.

This clonotype was recorded many times. The chain is built from TRBV28 and TRBJ1-1; no definite D call. This CDR3 comprises 15 residues. Germline V lookup: CDR1 MDHEN, CDR2 SYDVKM. Deletions cut 7 bases from V and 0 bases from J, with 15 bases between. CDR3 nucleotide sequence: TGTGCCAGCACCCCCCTGGGGTTCATGAACACTGAAGCTTTCTTT. Translating it yields CASTPLGFMNTEAFF.

As concerns this clonotype: This may be a read error, as it is one base from a much larger clone. This chain joins TRBV19 and TRBJ2-3, with 13 bases lining up with TRBD2. Germline assignment: CDR1 LNHDA and CDR2 SQIVND (reference sequence). The CDR3 sequence is 16 residues long. V lost 4 bases to trimming and J lost 7 bases; unmatched junction nucleotides: 8. CDR3 DNA sequence: TGTGCCAGTAGTACCCCCGGACTAGCGGGAGTGAATACGCAGTATTTT. Its protein product is CASSTPGLAGVNTQYF.

This clonotype was recorded at least ten times. J is TRBJ2-1 and V is TRBV2; 7 bases line up with TRBD2. There are 14 residues in the CDR3. Germline V gene lookup returns CDR1 SNHLY and CDR2 FYNNEI. V was clipped by 6 bases and J by 10 bases; unmatched bases: 12. The CDR3 here is CASSGAPSGREQFF. In nucleotides, the CDR3 is TGTGCCAGCAGCGGGGCCCCTAGCGGCCGCGAGCAGTTCTTC.

With respect to this clonotype: With a much larger clone just one base away, this may be a read error. This chain uses TRBV5-1 with TRBJ2-1; TRBD1 aligns across 7 bases. The germline V gene has CDR1 SGHRS and CDR2 YFSETQ. The CDR3 runs to 17 residues. The trim removed 2 bases at V and 7 bases at J, leaving 15 bases unmatched. CDR3 bases: TGCGCCAGCAGCTTCTCCGGGACAGAGGTTAAGTTGAATGAGCAGTTCTTC. It encodes CASSFSGTEVKLNEQFF.

V usage is TRBV2 and J usage is TRBJ2-7, with 15 nucleotides matching TRBD2. Germline V gene sequence: CDR1 SNHLY, CDR2 FYNNEI. The CDR3 runs to 16 residues. Trimming at V came to 6 bases and at J to 4 bases, leaving 7 bases not matched to a gene. The CDR3 DNA reads TGTGCCAGCAGCTGGACTAGCGGGAGGGCCAGTTACGAGCAGTACTTC. Translated: CASSWTSGRASYEQYF.

This clonotype was detected ten times or more. The rearrangement links TRBV7-2 to TRBJ2-7; a weak D match, TRBD2 (6 bases). V was pared by 1 base and J by 2 bases, with 12 bases between. Germline values: CDR1 SGHTA, CDR2 FQGNSA. This CDR3 is built from 15 residues. CDR3 DNA sequence: TGTGCCAGCAGCTTAGGGGGGGTCCCTACCTACGAGCAGTACTTC. Protein sequence: CASSLGGVPTYEQYF.

Regarding this clonotype: A read error may explain this, as a much larger clone is one base away. The chain is built from TRBV5-1 and TRBJ2-3; TRBD2 matches at 8 bases. CDR1 is SGHRS and CDR2 is YFSETQ in the germline V gene. The CDR3 extends over 15 amino acids. CDR3: CASSFSGEGTDTRYF. CDR3 nucleotides: TGCGCCAGCAGCTTTAGCGGGGAAGGCACAGATACGCGGTATTTT.

This clonotype was seen repeatedly, ten times or more. J is TRBJ2-1 and V is TRBV7-2; D is uncertain. The length of the CDR3 is 12 residues. The V end lost 5 bases, the J end lost 4 bases, and 6 bases lay between the germline ends. The V gene's germline CDR1 is SGHTA and CDR2 FQGNSA. The CDR3: CASSQRYNEQFF. In DNA form, the CDR3 reads TGTGCCAGCAGCCAACGGTACAATGAGCAGTTCTTC. The full variable domain, completed using reference TRBV7-2 and TRBJ2-1, is GAGVSQSPSNKVTEKGKDVELRCDPISGHTALYWYRQSLGQGLEFLIYFQGNSAPDKSGLPSDRFSAERTGGSVSTLTIQRTQQEDSAVYLCASSQRYNEQFFGPGTRLTVL.

There are many counts of this clonotype. The chain couples TRBV30 to TRBJ1-4; 7 bases are shared with TRBD1. Germline V lookup: CDR1 GTSNPN, CDR2 SVGIG (reference sequence). This CDR3 is built from 15 residues. The J segment lost 5 bases and the V segment lost 1 base, leaving 7 bases of the junction unmatched. The CDR3 DNA is TGTGCCTGGAGTGGTTATGTCAGGGGGAATGAAAAACTGTTTTTT. Its protein product is CAWSGYVRGNEKLFF. Variable domain in full (rest from reference TRBV30 and TRBJ1-4): SQTIHQWPATLVQPVGSPLSLECTVEGTSNPNLYWYRQAAGRGLQLLFYSVGIGQISSEVPQNLSASRPQDRQFILSSKKLLLSDSGFYLCAWSGYVRGNEKLFFGSGTQLSVL.